This T cell receptor (beta chain) was sequenced during a study of early T cells in non-severe SARS-CoV-2 infection. V was clipped by 6 bases and J by 4 bases; unmatched bases: 19. Per the germline V gene, CDR1 is SGHTS and CDR2 is YDEGEE. The CDR3 length is 18 residues. In the library, individual cDNA molecules carried attached unique molecular identifiers. From the 5' RACE reads, TCRdb called clonotypes with MiXCR, one entry per CDR3 protein. Of about 56,000 distinct CDR3 sequences in the sample, over 12% were seen once. Material: whole blood, obtained at baseline. This TCR derives from an adult who was a healthcare worker with PCR-confirmed SARS-CoV-2 infection or an uninfected control (not recorded which). This rearrangement joins TRBV5-8 to TRBJ2-7, with 10 nucleotides matching TRBD2. The chain's CDR3 is CASNPQGSGLAGVYEQYF. The CDR3 DNA follows: TGTGCCAGCAACCCACAGGGGTCAGGGCTAGCGGGAGTATACGAGCAGTACTTC.